The 8 T cell receptor beta chains given below trace back to one sample, sequenced in a study of T cells in Graves' hyperthyroidism and ophthalmopathy (dated by TCRdb to about 2019). Library construction relied on multiplex PCR. Sequenced on an Illumina HiSeq 2000. TCR beta CDR3 regions were amplified from RNA transcripts. A first-round RT-PCR of the TCR CDR3 used the HTBI primer set with the Qiagen OneStep RT-PCR kit. TCRdb trimmed public reads at Q25 via fastp, called clones via MiXCR and kept in-frame beta chains. Entries are consolidated by CDR3 protein sequence, retaining the most common genes and DNA. The sample table holds 250,000 to 400,000 distinct CDR3 sequences, of which roughly 15% were seen once. 30% to 40% of the sample comes from the top ten. The source material was blood. These TCRs come from a woman between 40 and 55 years old with Graves' ophthalmopathy.

This clonotype showed up many times. The chain is built from TRBV19 and TRBJ2-7; 7 bases line up with TRBD1. The CDR3 spans 14 residues. J lost 1 base, V lost 8 bases, and 8 bases had no gene match. Germline V gene lookup returns CDR1 LNHDA and CDR2 SQIVND (reference sequence). CDR3 nucleotides: TGTGCCAGTGCCGACAGGGTTGAGTCCTACGAGCAGTACTTC. Its translation: CASADRVESYEQYF.

This clonotype occurred many times. The chain couples TRBV27 to TRBJ1-1; D might be TRBD1 (5 bases). CDR1 is MNHEY and CDR2 is SMNVEV in the germline V gene (reference sequence). This CDR3 contains 13 residues. The V gene lost 4 bases and the J gene lost 1 base, with 7 bases spanning the gap. CDR3 bases: TGTGCCAGCAGTTGGACACGGAACACTGAAGCTTTCTTT. Encoded protein: CASSWTRNTEAFF.

This clonotype was recorded at least ten times. DNA for the CDR3: TGTGCCAGCAGACAAGGACAGGGGAAGGGTTCACCCCTCCACTTT. It encodes CASRQGQGKGSPLHF. The gene calls are TRBV27 and TRBJ1-6, with 9 bases aligning to TRBD1. Germline V gene lookup returns CDR1 MNHEY and CDR2 SMNVEV (reference sequence). This CDR3 has 15 residues. Germline trimming cut 6 bases from V and 9 bases from J; bases unmatched to any gene: 9.

V and J are TRBV19 and TRBJ2-5; TRBD1 might be the D (6 bases). This CDR3 comprises 16 residues. Germline assignment: CDR1 LNHDA and CDR2 SQIVND (reference sequence). V gave up 3 bases and J gave up 5 bases, with 19 bases separating them. The CDR3 region is CASSITGSASGETQYF. CDR3 coding DNA: TGTGCCAGTAGTATCACAGGGTCGGCGTCTGGGGAGACCCAGTACTTC.

This clonotype turned up a few times. V is TRBV12-3 or TRBV12-4 and J is TRBJ2-1; 10 bases map to TRBD1. V was clipped by 5 bases and J by 2 bases; unmatched bases: 6. There are 16 residues in the CDR3. The CDR3 DNA is TGTGCCAGCAGTCCAAGGACAGGGGGAGCCTACAATGAGCAGTTCTTC. Encoded protein: CASSPRTGGAYNEQFF.

Comment on this clonotype: A clone one base away is much larger, so this may be a read error. The chain recombines TRBV12-3 or TRBV12-4 with TRBJ1-6; D gene ambiguous. The CDR3 covers 15 residues. CDR3 sequence: CASSLQSSGNSPPHF. The CDR3 region has the DNA TGTGCCAGCAGTTTACAGTCCAGTGGAAATTCACCCCCCCACTTT.

This clonotype was seen ten or more times. This chain uses TRBV29-1 with TRBJ2-2; D gene uncertain. CDR1 and CDR2 from the germline V gene are SQVTM and ANQGSEA. This CDR3 contains 12 residues. The V end was cut by 3 bases, the J end by 5 bases, with 7 bases between. The DNA for the CDR3 is TGCAGCGTTGACGAGGAGACCGGGGAGCTGTTTTTT. This encodes CSVDEETGELFF.

The gene calls are TRBV7-2 and TRBJ2-4; D is ambiguous. Germline V lookup: CDR1 SGHTA, CDR2 FQGNSA. V was trimmed by 2 bases and J by 3 bases, leaving 5 bases between them. CDR3 length: 13 amino acids. CDR3 bases: TGTGCCAGCAGCTTAAGACTCAAAAACATTCAGTACTTC. Translating gives CASSLRLKNIQYF.